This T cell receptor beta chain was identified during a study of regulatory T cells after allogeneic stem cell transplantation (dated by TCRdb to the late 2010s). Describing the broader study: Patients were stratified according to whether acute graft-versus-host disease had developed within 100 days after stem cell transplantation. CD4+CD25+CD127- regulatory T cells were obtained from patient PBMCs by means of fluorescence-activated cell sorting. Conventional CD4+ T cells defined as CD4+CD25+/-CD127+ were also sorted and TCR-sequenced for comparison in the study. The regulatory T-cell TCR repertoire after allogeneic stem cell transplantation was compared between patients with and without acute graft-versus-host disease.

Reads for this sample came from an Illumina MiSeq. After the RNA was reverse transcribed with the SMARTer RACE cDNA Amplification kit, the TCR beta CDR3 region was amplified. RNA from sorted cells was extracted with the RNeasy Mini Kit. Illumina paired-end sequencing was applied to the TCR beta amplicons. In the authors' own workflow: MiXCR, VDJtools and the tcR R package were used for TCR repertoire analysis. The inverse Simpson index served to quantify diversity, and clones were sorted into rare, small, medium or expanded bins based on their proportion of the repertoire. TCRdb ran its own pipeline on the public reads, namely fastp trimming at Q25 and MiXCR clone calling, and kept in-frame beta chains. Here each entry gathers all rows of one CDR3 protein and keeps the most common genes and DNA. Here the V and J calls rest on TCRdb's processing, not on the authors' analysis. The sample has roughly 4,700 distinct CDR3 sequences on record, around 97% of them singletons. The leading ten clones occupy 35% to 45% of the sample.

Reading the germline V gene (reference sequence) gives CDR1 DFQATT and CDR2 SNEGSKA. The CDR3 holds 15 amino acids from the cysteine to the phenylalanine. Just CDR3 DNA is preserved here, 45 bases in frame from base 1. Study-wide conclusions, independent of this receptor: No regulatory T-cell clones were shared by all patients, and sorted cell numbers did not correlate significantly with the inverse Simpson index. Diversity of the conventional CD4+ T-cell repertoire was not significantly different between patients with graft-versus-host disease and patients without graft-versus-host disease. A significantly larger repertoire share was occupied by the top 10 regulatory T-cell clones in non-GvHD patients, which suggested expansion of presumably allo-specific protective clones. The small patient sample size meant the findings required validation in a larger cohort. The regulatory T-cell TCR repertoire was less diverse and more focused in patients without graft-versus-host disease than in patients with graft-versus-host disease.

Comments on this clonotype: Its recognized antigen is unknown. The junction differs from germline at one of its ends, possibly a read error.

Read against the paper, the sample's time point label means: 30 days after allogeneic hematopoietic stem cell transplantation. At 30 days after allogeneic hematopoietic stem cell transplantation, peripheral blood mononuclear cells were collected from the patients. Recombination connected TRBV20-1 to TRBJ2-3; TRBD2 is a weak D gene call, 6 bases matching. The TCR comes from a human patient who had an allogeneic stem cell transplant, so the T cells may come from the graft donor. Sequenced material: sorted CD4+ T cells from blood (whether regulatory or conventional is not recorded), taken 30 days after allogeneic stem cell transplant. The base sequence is TGTAGTGCTAGAGATCCATCGGGGGATGGAGATAAGCAGTATTTT. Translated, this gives CSARDPSGDGDKQYF.